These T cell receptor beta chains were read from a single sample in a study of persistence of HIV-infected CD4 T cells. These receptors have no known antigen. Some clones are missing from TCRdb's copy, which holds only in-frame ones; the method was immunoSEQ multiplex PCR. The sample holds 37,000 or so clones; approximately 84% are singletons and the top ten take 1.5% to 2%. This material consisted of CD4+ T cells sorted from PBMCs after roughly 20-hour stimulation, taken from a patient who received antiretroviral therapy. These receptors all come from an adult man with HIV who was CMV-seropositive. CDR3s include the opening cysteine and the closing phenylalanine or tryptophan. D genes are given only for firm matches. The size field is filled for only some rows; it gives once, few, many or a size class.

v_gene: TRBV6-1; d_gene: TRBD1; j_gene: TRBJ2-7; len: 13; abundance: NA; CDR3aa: CASSRGQGYEQYF; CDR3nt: TGTGCCAGCAGTCGCGGACAGGGGTACGAGCAGTACTTC
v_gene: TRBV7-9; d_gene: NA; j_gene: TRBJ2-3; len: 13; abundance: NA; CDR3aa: CASSTNLPDTQYF; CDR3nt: TGTGCCAGCTCAACGAACCTGCCGGATACGCAGTATTTT
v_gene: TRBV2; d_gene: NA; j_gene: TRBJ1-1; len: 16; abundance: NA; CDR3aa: CASSEFSGRVSTEAFF; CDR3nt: TGTGCCAGCAGTGAATTTTCAGGCAGGGTGAGCACTGAAGCTTTCTTT
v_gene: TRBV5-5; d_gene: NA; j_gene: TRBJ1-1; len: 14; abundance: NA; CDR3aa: CASSFYWGNTEAFF; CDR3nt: TGTGCCAGCAGCTTTTACTGGGGAAACACTGAAGCTTTCTTT
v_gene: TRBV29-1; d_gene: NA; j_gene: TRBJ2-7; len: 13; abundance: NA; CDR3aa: CSVDAGRLHEQYF; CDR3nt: TGCAGCGTTGATGCCGGACGTCTCCACGAGCAGTACTTC
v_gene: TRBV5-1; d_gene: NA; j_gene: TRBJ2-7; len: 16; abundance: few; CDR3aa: CASTKAGQMGSYEQYF; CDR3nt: TGCGCCAGCACCAAAGCCGGACAGATGGGGTCCTACGAGCAGTACTTC
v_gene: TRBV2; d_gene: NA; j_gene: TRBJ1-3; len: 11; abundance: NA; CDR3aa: CASSIQNTIYF; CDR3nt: TGTGCCAGCAGCATACAAAACACCATATATTTT
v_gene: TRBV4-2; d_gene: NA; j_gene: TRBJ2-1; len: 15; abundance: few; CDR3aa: CASSQVGGLSNEQFF; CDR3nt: TGTGCCAGCAGCCAAGTGGGGGGCCTCAGCAATGAGCAGTTCTTC
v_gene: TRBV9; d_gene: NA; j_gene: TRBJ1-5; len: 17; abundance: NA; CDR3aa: CASILTVQGVRNQPQHF; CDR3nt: TGTGCCAGCATCTTAACGGTCCAGGGTGTTCGCAATCAGCCCCAGCATTTT
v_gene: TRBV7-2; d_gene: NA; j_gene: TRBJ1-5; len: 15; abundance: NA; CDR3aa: CASSLGQPNNQPQHF; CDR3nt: TGTGCCAGCAGCTTAGGTCAGCCGAACAATCAGCCCCAGCATTTT
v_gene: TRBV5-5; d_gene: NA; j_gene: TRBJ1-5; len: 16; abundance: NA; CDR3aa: CASSLRGAGSNQPQHF; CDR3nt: TGTGCCAGCAGCTTGAGGGGCGCGGGGAGCAATCAGCCCCAGCATTTT
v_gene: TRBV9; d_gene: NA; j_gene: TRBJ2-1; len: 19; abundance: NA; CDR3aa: CASSVEAGKAGPKANEQFF; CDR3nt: TGTGCCAGCAGCGTAGAAGCAGGAAAAGCGGGCCCGAAGGCCAATGAGCAGTTCTTC
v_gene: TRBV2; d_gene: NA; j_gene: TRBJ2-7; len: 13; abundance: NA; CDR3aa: CASRPLKSLEQYF; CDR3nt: TGTGCCAGCAGACCCCTGAAGTCCCTCGAGCAGTACTTC
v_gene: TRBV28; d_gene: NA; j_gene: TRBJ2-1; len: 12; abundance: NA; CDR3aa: CASSPPSPKQFF; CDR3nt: TGTGCCAGCAGTCCTCCTAGCCCTAAGCAGTTCTTC
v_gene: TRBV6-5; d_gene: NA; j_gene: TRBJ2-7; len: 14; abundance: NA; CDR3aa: CASRTRQDSYEQYF; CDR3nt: TGTGCCAGCCGGACTAGACAGGACTCCTACGAGCAGTACTTC
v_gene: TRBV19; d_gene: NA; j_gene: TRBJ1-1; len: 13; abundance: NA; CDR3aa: CASSIDGNTEAFF; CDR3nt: TGTGCCAGTAGTATAGACGGGAACACTGAAGCTTTCTTT
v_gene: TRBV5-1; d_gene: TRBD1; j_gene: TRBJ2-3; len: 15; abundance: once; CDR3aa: CASSSIGQGGDTQYF; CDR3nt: TGCGCCAGCAGCTCCATAGGACAGGGGGGAGATACGCAGTATTTT
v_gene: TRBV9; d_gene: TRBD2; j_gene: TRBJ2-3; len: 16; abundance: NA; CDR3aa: CASSALLAASTDTQYF; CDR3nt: TGTGCCAGCAGCGCCCTACTAGCGGCTAGCACAGATACGCAGTATTTT
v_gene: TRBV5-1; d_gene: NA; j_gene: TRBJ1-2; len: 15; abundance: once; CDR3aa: CASSTTGAAVHGYTF; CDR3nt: TGCGCCAGCAGCACAACCGGGGCGGCAGTTCATGGCTACACCTTC
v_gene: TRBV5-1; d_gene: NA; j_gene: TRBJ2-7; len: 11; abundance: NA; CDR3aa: CASWEYGEQYF; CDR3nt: TGCGCCAGCTGGGAGTACGGCGAGCAGTACTTC
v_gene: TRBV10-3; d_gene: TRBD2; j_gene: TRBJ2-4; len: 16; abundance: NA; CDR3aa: CAISKDFQLAENIQYF; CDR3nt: TGTGCCATCAGTAAGGACTTTCAACTAGCGGAGAACATTCAGTACTTC
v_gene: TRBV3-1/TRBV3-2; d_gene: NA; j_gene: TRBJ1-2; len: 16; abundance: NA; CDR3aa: CASSQEFPGRSFGYTF; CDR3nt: TGTGCCAGCAGCCAAGAATTTCCGGGCAGATCATTCGGCTACACCTTC
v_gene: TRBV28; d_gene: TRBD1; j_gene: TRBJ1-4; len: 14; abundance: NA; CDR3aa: CASRATGGGEKLFF; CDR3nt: TGTGCCAGCAGGGCGACAGGGGGAGGTGAAAAACTGTTTTTT
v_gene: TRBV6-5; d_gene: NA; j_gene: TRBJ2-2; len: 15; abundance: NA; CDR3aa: CASSSVNPNTGELFF; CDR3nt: TGTGCCAGCAGTTCAGTCAACCCGAACACCGGGGAGCTGTTTTTT
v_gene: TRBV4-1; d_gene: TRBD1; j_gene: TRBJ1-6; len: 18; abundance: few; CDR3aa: CASSQDLSIRDRESPLHF; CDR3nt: TGCGCCAGCAGCCAAGACCTCTCGATCCGGGACAGGGAATCACCCCTCCACTTT
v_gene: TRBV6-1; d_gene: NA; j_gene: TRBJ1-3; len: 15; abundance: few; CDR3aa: CASSDPTPLRNTIYF; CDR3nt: TGTGCCAGCAGTGACCCGACCCCCCTGCGAAACACCATATATTTT
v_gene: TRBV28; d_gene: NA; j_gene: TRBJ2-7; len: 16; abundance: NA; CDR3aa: CASSLIYGQGNREQYF; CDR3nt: TGTGCCAGCAGTTTAATTTATGGGCAGGGGAATAGGGAGCAGTACTTC
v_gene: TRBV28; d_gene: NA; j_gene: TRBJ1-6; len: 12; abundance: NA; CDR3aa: CASGPGRWALHF; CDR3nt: TGTGCCAGCGGCCCGGGCCGCTGGGCCCTCCACTTT
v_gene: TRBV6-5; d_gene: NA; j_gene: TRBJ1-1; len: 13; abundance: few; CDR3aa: CASRLREGAEAFF; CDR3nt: TGTGCCAGCCGATTGAGAGAGGGCGCTGAAGCTTTCTTT
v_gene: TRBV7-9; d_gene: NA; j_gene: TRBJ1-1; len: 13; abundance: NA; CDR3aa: CASSLDSLTEAFF; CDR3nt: TGTGCCAGCAGCCTCGACAGCCTAACCGAAGCTTTCTTT
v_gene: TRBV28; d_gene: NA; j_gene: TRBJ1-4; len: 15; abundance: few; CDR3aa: CASSFPGGGGEKLFF; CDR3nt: TGTGCCAGCAGTTTCCCGGGGGGCGGGGGGGAAAAACTGTTTTTT
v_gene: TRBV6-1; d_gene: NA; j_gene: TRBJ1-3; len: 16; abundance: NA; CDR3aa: CASSADRGSSGNTIYF; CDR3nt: TGTGCCAGCAGTGCAGATAGGGGGAGCTCTGGAAACACCATATATTTT
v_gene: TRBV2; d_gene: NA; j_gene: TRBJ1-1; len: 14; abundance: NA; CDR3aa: CASNWGGLDTEAFF; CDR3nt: TGTGCCAGCAACTGGGGAGGCTTGGACACTGAAGCTTTCTTT
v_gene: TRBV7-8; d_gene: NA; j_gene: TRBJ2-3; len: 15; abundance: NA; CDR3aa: CASSLRTAYTDTQYF; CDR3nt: TGTGCCAGCAGCTTAAGGACAGCATACACAGATACGCAGTATTTT
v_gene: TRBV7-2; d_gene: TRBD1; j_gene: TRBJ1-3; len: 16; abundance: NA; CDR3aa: CASSPLTGTPRNTIYF; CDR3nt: TGTGCCAGCAGCCCCCTGACAGGGACGCCCAGGAACACCATATATTTT
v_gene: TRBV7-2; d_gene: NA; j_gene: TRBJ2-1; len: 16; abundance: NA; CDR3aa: CASSPSSGATYNEQFF; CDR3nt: TGTGCCAGCAGCCCTTCTTCGGGGGCGACCTACAATGAGCAGTTCTTC
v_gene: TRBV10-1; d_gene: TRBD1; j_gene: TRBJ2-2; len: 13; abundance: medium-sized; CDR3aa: CASRGQGPGELFF; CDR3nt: TGCGCCAGCAGGGGACAGGGACCCGGGGAGCTGTTTTTT
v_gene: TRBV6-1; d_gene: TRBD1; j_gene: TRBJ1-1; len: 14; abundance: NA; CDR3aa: CASRWTGGGTEAFF; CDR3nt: TGTGCCAGCAGGTGGACAGGGGGAGGGACTGAAGCTTTCTTT
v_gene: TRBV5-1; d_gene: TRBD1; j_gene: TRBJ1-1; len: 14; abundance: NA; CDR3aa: CASSPGTANDEAFF; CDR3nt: TGCGCCAGCAGCCCTGGGACAGCGAATGATGAAGCTTTCTTT
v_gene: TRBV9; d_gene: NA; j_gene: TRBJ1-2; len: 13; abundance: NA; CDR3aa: CASSPRGSYGYTF; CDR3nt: TGTGCCAGCAGCCCCAGGGGATCCTATGGCTACACCTTC
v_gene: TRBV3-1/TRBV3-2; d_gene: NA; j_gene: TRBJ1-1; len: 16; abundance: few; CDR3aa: CASSQGGGVTNTEAFF; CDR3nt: TGTGCCAGCAGCCAAGGAGGGGGGGTAACGAACACTGAAGCTTTCTTT